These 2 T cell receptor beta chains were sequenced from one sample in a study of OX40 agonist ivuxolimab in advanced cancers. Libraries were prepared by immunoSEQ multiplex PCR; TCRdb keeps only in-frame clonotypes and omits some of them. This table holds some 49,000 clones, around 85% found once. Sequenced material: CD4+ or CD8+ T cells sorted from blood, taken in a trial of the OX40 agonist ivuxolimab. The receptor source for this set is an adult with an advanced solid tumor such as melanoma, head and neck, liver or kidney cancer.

The CDR3 DNA reads as TGTGCCAGCAGCTTACGTGCGGGGGGGTATAATAGGGCAGATACGCAGTATTTT. Translating it yields CASSLRAGGYNRADTQYF. The V call is TRBV7-6, the J call TRBJ2-3; 9 bases fit TRBD2. The junction had 13 bases not matched to a gene; V was cut back by 2 bases and J by 4 bases. Germline-derived CDR1 and CDR2 are SGHVS and FNYEAQ. The CDR3 has 18 amino acids.

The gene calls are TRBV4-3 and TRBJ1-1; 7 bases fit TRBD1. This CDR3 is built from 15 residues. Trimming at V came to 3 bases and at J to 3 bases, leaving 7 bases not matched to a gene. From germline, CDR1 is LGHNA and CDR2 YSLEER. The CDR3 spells CASSQSGRGYTEAFF. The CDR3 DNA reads TGCGCCAGCAGCCAGTCGGGCAGGGGGTACACTGAAGCTTTCTTT.